What follows are 4 T cell receptor beta chains derived from one specimen sequenced in a study of blood T cell repertoires in COVID-19 (dated by TCRdb to about 2020). Library method: the immunoSEQ multiplex PCR assay. TCRdb provides this immuneACCESS table in a form limited to in-frame rearrangements. Some clones are lacking; in checked studies, under half of them reflect an unresolved V gene, and why the rest are absent is not known. This sample holds some 50,000 clones; approximately 80% were observed only once. In total, the top ten clones hold around 19% of the sample. Sequenced material: peripheral blood. The receptors come from a human donor with active or convalescent COVID-19. The donor label of this sample is uncertain.

Within the sample, this clone is medium-sized. The chain employs TRBV29-1 and TRBJ1-3, with D perhaps matching TRBD1 (5 bases). Per the germline V gene, CDR1 is SQVTM and CDR2 is ANQGSEA. The CDR3 runs to 13 residues. V lost 6 bases and J lost 0, with 9 bases in between. The CDR3 DNA is TGCAGCGTGCAGGGCCCCTCTGGAAACACCATATATTTT. As protein: CSVQGPSGNTIYF. The variable domain in full, completed from reference TRBV29-1 and TRBJ1-3, reads SAVISQKPSRDICQRGTSLTIQCQVDSQVTMMFWYRQQPGQSLTLIATANQGSEATYESGFVIDKFPISRPNLTFSTLTVSNMSPEDSSIYLCSVQGPSGNTIYFGEGSWLTVV.

This sequence joins TRBV18 and TRBJ2-1, with 12 bases aligning to TRBD2. There are 14 residues in the CDR3. Unmatched junction bases numbered 2, after V lost 7 bases and J lost 4 bases. Germline assignment: CDR1 KGHSH and CDR2 LQKENI. Here the CDR3 DNA reads TGTGCCAGCTACGGACTAGCGGGATACAATGAGCAGTTCTTC. Translation gives CASYGLAGYNEQFF.

The gene calls are TRBV14 and TRBJ2-6; D is possibly TRBD1 (5 bases). Per the germline V gene, CDR1 is SGHDN and CDR2 is FVKESK. Trimming cost V 3 bases and J 1 base, with 7 bases left between them. The CDR3 sequence is 15 residues long. DNA of the CDR3: TGTGCCAGCAGCCAGCAGGGATCTGGGGCCAACGTCCTGACTTTC. It translates to CASSQQGSGANVLTF.

The rearrangement joins TRBV19 to TRBJ2-7, with a weak D call TRBD2 (6 bases). This CDR3 comprises 14 residues. Trimming shortened V by 3 bases and J by 3 bases, and 12 bases separated the two germline ends. In germline, CDR1 is LNHDA, CDR2 SQIVND (reference sequence). CDR3 bases: TGTGCCAGTAGTATCGGGAAGGGAGGCTACGAGCAGTACTTC. Encoded protein: CASSIGKGGYEQYF.